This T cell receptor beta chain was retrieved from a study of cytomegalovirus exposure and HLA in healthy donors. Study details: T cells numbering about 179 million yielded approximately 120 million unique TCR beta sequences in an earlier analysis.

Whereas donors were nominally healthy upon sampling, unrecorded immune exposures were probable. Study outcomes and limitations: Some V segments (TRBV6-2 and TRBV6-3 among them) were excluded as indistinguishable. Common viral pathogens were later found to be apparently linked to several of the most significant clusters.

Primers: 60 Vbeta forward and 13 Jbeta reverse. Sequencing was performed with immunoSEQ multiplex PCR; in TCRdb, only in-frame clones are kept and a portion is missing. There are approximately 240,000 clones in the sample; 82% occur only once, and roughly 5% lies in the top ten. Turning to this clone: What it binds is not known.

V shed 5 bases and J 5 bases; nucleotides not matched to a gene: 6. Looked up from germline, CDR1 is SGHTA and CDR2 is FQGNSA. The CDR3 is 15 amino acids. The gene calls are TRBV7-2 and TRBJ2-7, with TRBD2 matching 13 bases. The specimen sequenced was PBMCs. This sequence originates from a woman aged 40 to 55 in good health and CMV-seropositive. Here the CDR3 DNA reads TGTGCCAGCAGCCCACTAGCGGGAGGGGGCCACGAGCAGTACTTC. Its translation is CASSPLAGGGHEQYF.